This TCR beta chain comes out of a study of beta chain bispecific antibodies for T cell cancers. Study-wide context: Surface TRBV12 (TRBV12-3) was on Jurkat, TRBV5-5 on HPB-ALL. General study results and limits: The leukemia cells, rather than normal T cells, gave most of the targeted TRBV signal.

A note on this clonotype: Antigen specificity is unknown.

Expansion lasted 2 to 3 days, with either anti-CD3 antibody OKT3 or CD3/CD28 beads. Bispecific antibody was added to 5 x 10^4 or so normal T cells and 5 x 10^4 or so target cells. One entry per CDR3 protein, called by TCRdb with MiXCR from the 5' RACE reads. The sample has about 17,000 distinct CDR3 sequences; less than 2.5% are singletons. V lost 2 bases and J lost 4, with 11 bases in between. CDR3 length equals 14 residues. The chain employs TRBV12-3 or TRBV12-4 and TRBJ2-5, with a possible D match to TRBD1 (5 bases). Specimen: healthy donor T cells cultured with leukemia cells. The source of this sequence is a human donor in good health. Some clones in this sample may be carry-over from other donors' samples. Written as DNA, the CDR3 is TGTGCCAGCAGTTTACCCCTCCAGGGAGAGACCCAGTACTTC. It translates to CASSLPLQGETQYF.